Below are 19 T cell receptor beta chains sequenced from a single sample in a study of cytomegalovirus exposure and HLA in healthy donors. The assay was immunoSEQ multiplex PCR, and TCRdb's table has in-frame clones only and misses some. Of about 340,000 clones listed, roughly 90% are singletons. Sequenced sample: PBMCs. The source is a woman aged 18-30 years in good health and CMV-seronegative.

The J gene is TRBJ2-3, the V gene TRBV7-2, with TRBD1 identical over 10 bases. V trimming: 5 bases; J trimming: 1 base; junction bases outside the gene matches: 6. Germline V gene data show CDR1 as SGHTA and CDR2 as FQGNSA. The CDR3 is made up of 16 amino acids. CDR3 in amino acids: CASSPNDRGRTDTQYF. The CDR3, as DNA: TGTGCCAGCAGCCCGAACGACAGGGGGCGCACAGATACGCAGTATTTT.

V and J are TRBV28 and TRBJ2-7; 9 bases match TRBD2. The CDR3 extends over 16 amino acids. V trimming: 5 bases; J trimming: 2 bases; junction bases outside the gene matches: 10. Germline-derived CDR1 and CDR2 are MDHEN and SYDVKM. The CDR3, as DNA: TGTGCCAGCAGTCCAGCCCTAGCGGGATTGGCCTACGAGCAGTACTTC. This codes for CASSPALAGLAYEQYF.

With regard to this clone: One end of the junction fails to match germline, which may point to a read error. The chain combines TRBV7-7 with TRBJ2-5, with no clear D. CDR3 length: 13 amino acids. Germline V gives CDR1 SSHAT, CDR2 FNYEAQ (reference sequence). CDR3 DNA sequence: TGTGCTAGCAGCTTCGGGTCGGGAGAGACCCAGTACTTC. This gives the protein CASSFGSGETQYF.

The rearrangement links TRBV19 to TRBJ1-4; D is uncertain. CDR1 is LNHDA and CDR2 is SQIVND in the germline V gene (reference sequence). V was trimmed by 1 base and J by 8 bases, leaving 14 bases between them. This CDR3 has 15 amino acids. The CDR3 coding sequence is TGTGCCAGTAGTATAGTCGGGGTAGACGGAGAAAAACTGTTTTTT. Its protein is CASSIVGVDGEKLFF. The full variable domain, completed using reference TRBV19 and TRBJ1-4, is DGGITQSPKYLFRKEGQNVTLSCEQNLNHDAMYWYRQDPGQGLRLIYYSQIVNDFQKGDIAEGYSVSREKKESFPLTVTSAQKNPTAFYLCASSIVGVDGEKLFFGSGTQLSVL.

The chain combines TRBV5-6 with TRBJ2-3; 9 nucleotides align to TRBD2. With V trimmed by 3 bases and J by 0 bases, 5 bases remained unmatched. The germline CDR1 and CDR2 sequences are SGHDT and YYEEEE. This CDR3 region has 16 residues. DNA of the CDR3: TGTGCCAGCAGCTCCCTAGCGGGAATGAGCACAGATACGCAGTATTTT. This sequence encodes CASSSLAGMSTDTQYF.

The chain employs TRBV6-5 and TRBJ2-1, with D possibly TRBD2 on 5 matching bases. This CDR3 is built from 16 residues. V lost 4 bases and J lost 3, with 16 bases in between. Germline V gives CDR1 MNHEY, CDR2 SVGAGI. This CDR3 reads CASSSIATPGYNEQFF. Written as DNA, the CDR3 is TGTGCCAGCAGTTCTATAGCGACTCCTGGCTACAATGAGCAGTTCTTC.

The V gene is TRBV25-1, the J gene TRBJ1-2, with 12 bases fitting TRBD1. Germline trimming cut 2 bases from V and 2 bases from J; bases unmatched to any gene: 6. The CDR3 spans 17 residues. CDR1 is MGHDK and CDR2 is SYGVNS in the germline V gene. The DNA of the CDR3 is TGTGCCAGCAGTGAAGACCCGGGACAGGGGGCGAACTATGGCTACACCTTC. Its translation is CASSEDPGQGANYGYTF.

This clone was counted once. Additional DNA sequences in this sample encode the identical CDR3. The genes are TRBV27 and TRBJ2-7; 11 positions agree with TRBD1. This CDR3 is built from 14 residues. Losses at the gene ends were 6 bases for V and 2 bases for J; bases not matched to a gene: 3. Per germline, CDR1 MNHEY and CDR2 SMNVEV (reference sequence). The CDR3 sequence is CASSRGQGAYEQYF. CDR3 in DNA: TGTGCCAGCAGCCGGGGACAGGGGGCCTACGAGCAGTACTTC.

The chain joins TRBV28 to TRBJ1-4; 8 bases are a match to TRBD1. Trimming removed 5 bases from V and 8 bases from J; junction bases left unmatched: 10. The CDR3 contains 15 residues. CDR1 MDHEN and CDR2 SYDVKM come from the germline V gene. CDR3 loop: CASSAVSGGREKLFF. CDR3 bases: TGTGCCAGCAGTGCCGTTTCAGGGGGCCGGGAAAAACTGTTTTTT.

The rearrangement joins TRBV27 to TRBJ1-2, with D tentatively TRBD1 (6 bases). Germline values: CDR1 MNHEY, CDR2 SMNVEV (reference sequence). Trimming took off 6 bases at V and 8 bases at J, with 10 bases between the two ends. The CDR3 consists of 11 residues. In DNA, the CDR3 is TGTGCCAGCAGCGCAGGGGTCGGCTACACCTTC. Protein product: CASSAGVGYTF.

J is TRBJ2-3 and V is TRBV27; D perhaps matches TRBD2 (6 bases). V dropped 1 base and J dropped 2 bases, with 19 bases sitting between them. The CDR3 has 18 residues. Germline lookup yields CDR1 MNHEY and CDR2 SMNVEV (reference sequence). DNA of the CDR3: TGTGCCAGCAGTTTATGGAACCCCCTAGCGCCCACCACAGATACGCAGTATTTT. Translating it yields CASSLWNPLAPTTDTQYF.

The J gene is TRBJ1-3, the V gene TRBV5-6; tentatively, D is TRBD1 (6 bases). The CDR3 runs to 17 residues. The germline V and J ends were trimmed by 3 bases and 2 bases, with 18 bases remaining between them. CDR1 is SGHDT, CDR2 YYEEEE, per germline. This chain's CDR3 is CASSWGPPTGTGNTIYF. CDR3 nucleotide sequence: TGTGCCAGCAGCTGGGGCCCCCCGACAGGAACTGGAAACACCATATATTTT. Combining the CDR3 with reference TRBV5-6 and TRBJ1-3 gives the whole variable domain DAGVTQSPTHLIKTRGQQVTLRCSPKSGHDTVSWYQQALGQGPQFIFQYYEEEERQRGNFPDRFSGHQFPNYSSELNVNALLLGDSALYLCASSWGPPTGTGNTIYFGEGSWLTVV.

The chain carries TRBV2 and TRBJ2-5; possibly TRBD1 for D (5 bases). The last part of the DNA fits TRBJ2-7 better; the J call may be wrong. CDR1 and CDR2 (germline): SNHLY, FYNNEI. The length of the CDR3 is 11 residues. The CDR3 here is CASRGHYEQYF. Here the CDR3 DNA reads TGTGCCAGCAGGGGGCACTACGAGCAGTACTTC.

The J gene is TRBJ1-5, the V gene TRBV4-1, with TRBD1 matching 7 bases. Losses at the gene ends were 3 bases for V and 3 bases for J; bases not matched to a gene: 8. CDR1 is MGHRA, CDR2 YSYEKL, per germline. This CDR3 has 16 amino acids. DNA of the CDR3: TGCGCCAGCAGCCAGACAGGGATTGGATCCAATCAGCCCCAGCATTTT. Its translation is CASSQTGIGSNQPQHF.

The chain couples TRBV25-1 to TRBJ2-5; possible D gene TRBD2, 6 bases. Trimming pared 5 bases from V and 7 bases from J, leaving 17 bases between. CDR1 and CDR2 from the germline V gene are MGHDK and SYGVNS. The CDR3 totals 14 residues. Written as DNA, the CDR3 is TGTGCCAGCAGTTCCCTCCGGCAGGGAGGGACCCAGTACTTC. This sequence encodes CASSSLRQGGTQYF.

The count of this clone is one. The gene calls are TRBV5-1 and TRBJ2-1, with 14 bases lining up with TRBD2. With 0 bases clipped from V and 7 bases from J, the junction kept 6 bases outside the gene matches. This CDR3 region has 17 residues. Germline CDR1 SGHRS, CDR2 YFSETQ. As DNA, the CDR3 is TGCGCCAGCAGCTTGGCGAGGACTAGCGGGAGGTTAAATGAGCAGTTCTTC. Its translation: CASSLARTSGRLNEQFF. Using reference TRBV5-1 and TRBJ2-1 for the parts outside the CDR3, the full variable domain is KAGVTQTPRYLIKTRGQQVTLSCSPISGHRSVSWYQQTPGQGLQFLFEYFSETQRNKGNFPGRFSGRQFSNSRSEMNVSTLELGDSALYLCASSLARTSGRLNEQFFGPGTRLTVL.

The V gene is TRBV27, the J gene TRBJ1-1; 7 bases align to TRBD1. Germline V gene sequence: CDR1 MNHEY, CDR2 SMNVEV (reference sequence). V lost 6 bases, J lost 4 bases, and 17 bases stayed unmatched. This CDR3 is built from 17 residues. DNA of the CDR3: TGTGCCAGCAGCCCGCCCCCCACGTTGGCAGGGGGCACTGAAGCTTTCTTT. This gives the protein CASSPPPTLAGGTEAFF.

The sample holds one count of this clone. The chain carries TRBV27 and TRBJ1-2; 7 nucleotides line up with TRBD1. The V and J ends lost 5 bases and 5 bases, in that order; junction bases with no gene match: 17. The CDR3 covers 17 residues. Germline V gives CDR1 MNHEY, CDR2 SMNVEV (reference sequence). CDR3: CASSRWGVQGQEYGYTF. The CDR3 coding sequence is TGTGCCAGCAGTAGGTGGGGAGTACAGGGGCAGGAATATGGCTACACCTTC.

This chain connects TRBV9 to TRBJ2-7; 7 bases are shared with TRBD1. Losses at the gene ends were 4 bases for V and 5 bases for J; bases not matched to a gene: 9. The CDR3 is made up of 14 amino acids. CDR1 SGDLS and CDR2 YYNGEE come from the germline V gene. In DNA form, the CDR3 reads TGTGCCAGCAGCCCCCGACAGGGTGGTGACGAGCAGTACTTC. Residues: CASSPRQGGDEQYF.